These T cell receptor beta chains were read from a single sample in a study of naive and memory T cell subsets. MiXCR was run by TCRdb on the 5' RACE reads, yielding one entry per CDR3 protein. The sample has roughly 60,000 distinct CDR3 sequences; 8% to 9% are singletons. Every receptor here comes from a female donor in good health. CDR3s include the opening cysteine and the closing phenylalanine or tryptophan. D genes are given only for firm matches. Not all rows give a size; the values are once, few, many and, for expanded clones, a class.

clone size: -; D gene: TRBD2; V gene: TRBV5-1; J gene: TRBJ2-3; CDR3 DNA: TGCGCCAGCAGCTTGGGGGCTAGCGGGGGCCTCACAGATACGCAGTATTTT; CDR3 protein: CASSLGASGGLTDTQYF
clone size: many; D gene: -; V gene: TRBV27; J gene: TRBJ2-7; CDR3 DNA: TGTGCCAGCAGTTTATCGACCGAGTCGTACGAGCAGTACTTC; CDR3 protein: CASSLSTESYEQYF
clone size: many; D gene: TRBD1; V gene: TRBV20-1; J gene: TRBJ1-1; CDR3 DNA: TGCAGTGCTAGATCCCGGACAGGGGGAAACACTGAAGCTTTCTTT; CDR3 protein: CSARSRTGGNTEAFF
clone size: few; D gene: -; V gene: TRBV18; J gene: TRBJ2-3; CDR3 DNA: TGTGCCAGCTCATCAGGGATAGATACGCAGTATTTT; CDR3 protein: CASSSGIDTQYF
clone size: few; D gene: TRBD2; V gene: TRBV7-2; J gene: TRBJ2-1; CDR3 DNA: TGTGCCAGCAGCTCCAGGCGGGGGGTTTCCAGGAATGAGCAGTTCTTC; CDR3 protein: CASSSRRGVSRNEQFF
clone size: -; D gene: -; V gene: TRBV18; J gene: TRBJ2-4; CDR3 DNA: TGTGCCAGCTCAGACAGCGGGTACAAAAACATTCAGTACTTC; CDR3 protein: CASSDSGYKNIQYF
clone size: many; D gene: -; V gene: TRBV5-4; J gene: TRBJ2-7; CDR3 DNA: TGTGCCAGCAGCCCAGGGCGGACTGTTTGGGAGCAGTACTTC; CDR3 protein: CASSPGRTVWEQYF
clone size: few; D gene: TRBD1; V gene: TRBV20-1; J gene: TRBJ1-3; CDR3 DNA: TGCAGTGCTCATTCCCAGGGGGCGTCTGGAAACACCATATATTTT; CDR3 protein: CSAHSQGASGNTIYF
clone size: many; D gene: TRBD1; V gene: TRBV12-3/TRBV12-4; J gene: TRBJ2-7; CDR3 DNA: TGTGCCAGCAGTCCCCCCGGGACAGGGGGCTACGAGCAGTACTTC; CDR3 protein: CASSPPGTGGYEQYF
clone size: many; D gene: -; V gene: TRBV5-1; J gene: TRBJ2-3; CDR3 DNA: TGCGCCAGCAGCTGGGGGGGCACAGATACGCAGTATTTT; CDR3 protein: CASSWGGTDTQYF
clone size: many; D gene: -; V gene: TRBV29-1; J gene: TRBJ1-1; CDR3 DNA: TGCAGCGTTGCATCATCCAGGGTAATCCCCGAAGCTTTCTTT; CDR3 protein: CSVASSRVIPEAFF
clone size: -; D gene: TRBD1; V gene: TRBV6-1; J gene: TRBJ2-7; CDR3 DNA: TGTGCCAGCAATCCCAGGACAGGGGACTACGAGCAGTACTTC; CDR3 protein: CASNPRTGDYEQYF
clone size: few; D gene: TRBD1; V gene: TRBV28; J gene: TRBJ2-1; CDR3 DNA: TGTGCCAGCAGCCGGGACAGGGGCTCCTACAATGAGCAGTTCTTC; CDR3 protein: CASSRDRGSYNEQFF